These 23 T cell receptor beta chains were sequenced from one sample in a study of shared T cell receptors in the human thymus. Clones were read by immunoSEQ multiplex PCR, and TCRdb kept only the in-frame ones, dropping some. The repertoire holds 500,000 to 550,000 clones, about 84% seen once, with roughly 0.013% in the top ten. This sample also belongs to another study, concerning human thymus T cells.

Sequencing used thymocytes. These receptors were collected from a boy younger than two with a congenital heart defect.

This chain links TRBV7-2 with TRBJ2-5; D may be TRBD2 (6 bases). This CDR3 has 15 amino acids. Germline V gives CDR1 SGHTA, CDR2 FQGNSA. The V gene lost 5 bases and the J gene lost 1 base, with 14 bases spanning the gap. CDR3: CASSPTFGGQETQYF. CDR3 sequence (DNA): TGTGCCAGCAGCCCAACCTTCGGGGGCCAAGAGACCCAGTACTTC.

J is TRBJ1-1 and V is TRBV21-1. TRBV21-1 is a documented pseudogene. The CDR3 length is 15 residues. The CDR3 DNA is TGTGCCCGCACTGATTCTAGCCCTATGAACACTGAAGCTTTCTTT. Its translation: CARTDSSPMNTEAFF.

The chain has TRBV4-1 and TRBJ2-2; D might be TRBD1 (6 bases). Germline CDR1 is MGHRA and CDR2 is YSYEKL. This CDR3 region has 18 residues. Between the trimmed V and J ends, which lost 1 base and 5 bases, there was a span of 20 bases. CDR3 sequence: CASSQGQWLQGQTGELFF. CDR3 bases: TGCGCCAGCAGCCAAGGACAATGGCTACAGGGCCAAACCGGGGAGCTGTTTTTT.

The chain uses TRBV4-2 and TRBJ1-2, with TRBD1 matching 11 bases. V lost 4 bases to trimming and J lost 8 bases; unmatched junction nucleotides: 12. The CDR3 is made up of 16 amino acids. Per germline, CDR1 LGHNA and CDR2 YNFKEQ. DNA of the CDR3: TGTGCCAGCAGCCGCCTCGCAGGGACAGGGGGGGGAGGCTACACCTTC. As protein: CASSRLAGTGGGGYTF.

This clone appeared a few times. This chain joins TRBV5-6 and TRBJ1-3, with 7 bases identical to TRBD1. The trim removed 4 bases at V and 3 bases at J, leaving 4 bases unmatched. The CDR3 runs 14 residues. Germline loops: CDR1 SGHDT, CDR2 YYEEEE. CDR3 in amino acids: CASSPGTDGNTIYF. The CDR3 DNA follows: TGTGCCAGCAGCCCAGGGACAGATGGAAACACCATATATTTT.

The rearrangement joins TRBV4-1 to TRBJ2-3; 9 bases match TRBD2. CDR1 is MGHRA and CDR2 is YSYEKL in the germline V gene. V lost 0 bases to trimming and J lost 3 bases; unmatched junction nucleotides: 10. CDR3 length: 18 residues. CDR3 region: CASSQDGWVAGVTDTQYF. The CDR3 DNA sequence: TGCGCCAGCAGCCAAGATGGTTGGGTAGCGGGAGTAACAGATACGCAGTATTTT.

This chain connects TRBV9 to TRBJ2-1; 7 nucleotides match TRBD2. The CDR3 consists of 18 residues. The ends lost 2 bases at V and 3 bases at J; junction bases unmatched: 14. The germline V gene has CDR1 SGDLS and CDR2 YYNGEE. The CDR3 loop reads CASSVSTPELASYNEQFF. CDR3 in DNA: TGTGCCAGCAGCGTCAGCACCCCGGAACTAGCGAGCTACAATGAGCAGTTCTTC.

This chain uses TRBV4-3 with TRBJ2-3; D possibly corresponds to TRBD2 (5 bases). Germline CDR1 and CDR2: LGHNA and YSLEER. The V end lost 0 bases, the J end lost 0 bases, and 13 bases lay between the germline ends. The CDR3 spans 17 residues. The CDR3 protein is CASSQDLPPGSTDTQYF. The CDR3, as DNA: TGCGCCAGCAGCCAAGATTTACCCCCGGGGAGCACAGATACGCAGTATTTT.

The rearrangement joins TRBV30 to TRBJ2-3; no firm D call. The CDR3 length is 10 residues. CDR1 is GTSNPN and CDR2 is SVGIG in the germline V gene (reference sequence). Trimming removed 8 bases at V and 6 bases at J, with 9 bases between. The CDR3 loop is CAVGADTQYF. CDR3 DNA: TGTGCCGTTGGAGCGGATACGCAGTATTTT.

CDR3 in DNA: TGTGCCAGCAGCGTATCAGCCGGGGGGGAGACCCAGTACTTC. Its protein is CASSVSAGGETQYF. This rearrangement joins TRBV9 to TRBJ2-5, with TRBD2 matching 7 bases. CDR3 size: 14 residues. CDR1 is SGDLS and CDR2 is YYNGEE in the germline V gene. Trimming took 1 base from V and 5 from J; bases not matched to a gene: 5.

Concerning this clone itself: Compared with germline, one end of the junction differs, possibly owing to a read error. The V and J genes are TRBV2 and TRBJ1-1; D is perhaps TRBD1 (5 bases). Germline CDR1 reads SNHLY; CDR2 reads FYNNEI. The CDR3 is made up of 15 amino acids. The CDR3 here is CASSEVGRENTEAFF. Here the CDR3 DNA reads TGTGCCAGCAGCGAAGTGGGGCGCGAGAACACTGAAGCTTTCTTT.

The chain recombines TRBV5-5 with TRBJ2-5, with 9 positions matching TRBD1. V shed 2 bases and J 2 bases; nucleotides not matched to a gene: 7. CDR1 SGHKS and CDR2 YYEKEE come from the germline V gene (reference sequence). CDR3 length: 16 amino acids. This CDR3 reads CASSLEDRGRQETQYF. The CDR3 nucleotides are TGTGCCAGCAGCTTAGAGGACAGGGGAAGACAAGAGACCCAGTACTTC.

The chain has TRBV15 and TRBJ2-1, with TRBD1 identical over 9 bases. J gave up 5 bases and V 2 bases, and 4 bases lay outside the gene matches. This CDR3 region has 15 residues. Germline CDR1 and CDR2: LNHNV and YYDKDF (reference sequence). The CDR3 DNA is TGTGCCACCAGCAGATTCGGGACAGGGCACAATGAGCAGTTCTTC. It yields the protein CATSRFGTGHNEQFF.

This clone was seen a handful of times. The chain joins TRBV27 to TRBJ2-1; tentative D call: TRBD2 (5 bases). V lost 8 bases, J lost 7 bases, and 30 bases lay in between. This CDR3 region has 18 residues. CDR1 and CDR2 from the germline V gene are MNHEY and SMNVEV (reference sequence). The CDR3 coding sequence is TGTGCCAGCTCTCGGAGCCCACTAAAAGGGCGAGGGAAGAATGAGCAGTTCTTC. Protein sequence: CASSRSPLKGRGKNEQFF.

The chain links TRBV5-1 to TRBJ2-3; TRBD1 agrees at 10 bases. Germline trimming cut 4 bases from V and 2 bases from J; bases unmatched to any gene: 7. The germline V gene encodes CDR1 SGHRS and CDR2 YFSETQ. The CDR3 is made up of 16 amino acids. The CDR3 sequence is CASSPGQGIYTDTQYF. In DNA, the CDR3 is TGCGCCAGCAGCCCGGGACAGGGGATCTACACAGATACGCAGTATTTT.

The DNA for the CDR3 is TGTGCCAGCAGTTCTAGGGACAGGGACAACGAGCAGTACTTC. Translated: CASSSRDRDNEQYF. This chain connects TRBV27 to TRBJ2-7, with TRBD1 matching 9 bases. CDR1 and CDR2 from the germline V gene are MNHEY and SMNVEV (reference sequence). The CDR3 consists of 14 residues. V lost 4 bases to trimming and J lost 5 bases; unmatched junction nucleotides: 6.

This chain joins TRBV4-1 and TRBJ1-5, with no clear D. The CDR3 is made up of 17 amino acids. V dropped 4 bases and J dropped 2 bases, with 18 bases sitting between them. Looked up from germline, CDR1 is MGHRA and CDR2 is YSYEKL. The CDR3, as DNA: TGCGCCAGCAGCCCCCGATCAGGCCCGCGGGGCAATCAGCCCCAGCATTTT. Translated: CASSPRSGPRGNQPQHF.

V is TRBV7-9 and J is TRBJ2-7; the D gene is possibly TRBD2 (6 bases). Between the trimmed V and J ends, which lost 8 bases and 9 bases, there was a span of 23 bases. The CDR3 runs to 14 residues. CDR1 and CDR2 (germline): SEHNR, FQNEAQ (reference sequence). The CDR3 loop reads CASRRAGRGYVQYF. Here the CDR3 DNA reads TGTGCCAGCCGGAGGGCAGGCCGTGGATATGTGCAGTACTTC.

The V gene is TRBV6-5, the J gene TRBJ1-5; D remains unclear. The ends were cut back, 6 bases at V and 7 bases at J, with 13 bases in the middle. Germline CDR1 MNHEY, CDR2 SVGAGI. CDR3 length: 13 residues. CDR3 sequence: CASSLRPGQPQHF. CDR3 DNA: TGTGCCAGCAGCCTCCGGCCAGGACAGCCCCAGCATTTT.

The genes are TRBV27 and TRBJ1-2; D not resolved. V was trimmed by 6 bases and J by 2 bases, leaving 13 bases between them. Germline values: CDR1 MNHEY, CDR2 SMNVEV (reference sequence). The CDR3 runs to 14 residues. The chain's CDR3 is CASRGRVGNYGYTF. DNA of the CDR3: TGTGCCAGCAGGGGGAGGGTCGGAAACTATGGCTACACCTTC.

The chain employs TRBV6-5 and TRBJ2-3, with 7 bases lining up with TRBD1. Unmatched junction bases numbered 10, after V lost 10 bases and J lost 0 bases. From germline, CDR1 is MNHEY and CDR2 SVGAGI. The CDR3 consists of 15 residues. CDR3 coding DNA: TGTGCCACCCGGCCGAGGGGGCATAGCACAGATACGCAGTATTTT. It translates to CATRPRGHSTDTQYF.

This clone has a handful of counts. DNA for the CDR3: TGTGCCAGCAGCTTGAGGGGGGGTATGCAGCCCCAGCATTTT. Protein: CASSLRGGMQPQHF. The chain links TRBV5-8 to TRBJ1-5; TRBD1 might be the D (6 bases). In germline, CDR1 is SGHTS, CDR2 YDEGEE. This CDR3 has 14 amino acids. V was clipped by 1 base and J by 7 bases, with 12 bases between them.

The chain uses TRBV27 and TRBJ1-1, with D unclear. CDR1 is MNHEY and CDR2 is SMNVEV in the germline V gene (reference sequence). CDR3 size: 14 residues. Trimming left V 2 bases short and J 7 bases short, with 14 bases between. The CDR3 loop is CASSLIPSGGEAFF. The CDR3, as DNA: TGTGCCAGCAGTTTAATTCCCTCGGGTGGTGAAGCTTTCTTT.